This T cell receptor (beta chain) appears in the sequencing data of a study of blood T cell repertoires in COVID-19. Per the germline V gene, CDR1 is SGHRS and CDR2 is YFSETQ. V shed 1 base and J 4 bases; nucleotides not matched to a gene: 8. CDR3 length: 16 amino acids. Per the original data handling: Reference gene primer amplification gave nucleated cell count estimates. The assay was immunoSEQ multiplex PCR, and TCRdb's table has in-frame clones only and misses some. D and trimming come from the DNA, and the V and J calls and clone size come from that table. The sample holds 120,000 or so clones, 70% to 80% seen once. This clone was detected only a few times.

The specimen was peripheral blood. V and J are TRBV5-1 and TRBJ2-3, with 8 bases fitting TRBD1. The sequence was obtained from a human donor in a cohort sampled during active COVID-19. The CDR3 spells CASSLQGAPFPDTQYF. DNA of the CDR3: TGCGCCAGCAGCTTGCAGGGGGCCCCCTTTCCAGATACGCAGTATTTT. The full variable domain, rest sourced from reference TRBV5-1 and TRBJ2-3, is KAGVTQTPRYLIKTRGQQVTLSCSPISGHRSVSWYQQTPGQGLQFLFEYFSETQRNKGNFPGRFSGRQFSNSRSEMNVSTLELGDSALYLCASSLQGAPFPDTQYFGPGTRLTVL.